This T cell receptor beta chain was recovered during a study of blood T cell repertoires in COVID-19. Study information: The United States, Italy and Spain supplied acute and convalescent COVID-19 samples. Nucleic acid was either cDNA or gDNA, and it came from T cells, B-cell-depleted T cells, or PBMCs.

Trimming removed 7 bases at V and 5 bases at J, with 11 bases between. Germline loops: CDR1 SNHLY, CDR2 FYNNEI. The CDR3 runs to 12 residues. Original handling: Estimated nucleated cell counts came from reference gene primer amplification. The repertoire was sequenced with immunoSEQ multiplex PCR; TCRdb's copy has only in-frame clones and lacks some. V, J and clone size derive from that table, while D and trimming were established from the DNA sequence. The sample includes roughly 290,000 clones, 85% of them seen just once. Source material: peripheral blood. The clonotype was recovered from a woman between 45 and 60 years old with active or convalescent COVID-19. This chain uses TRBV2 with TRBJ1-2; D might be TRBD1 (5 bases). CDR3 loop: CASTRQLYGYTF. Here the CDR3 DNA reads TGTGCCAGCACACGACAGCTGTATGGCTACACCTTC.